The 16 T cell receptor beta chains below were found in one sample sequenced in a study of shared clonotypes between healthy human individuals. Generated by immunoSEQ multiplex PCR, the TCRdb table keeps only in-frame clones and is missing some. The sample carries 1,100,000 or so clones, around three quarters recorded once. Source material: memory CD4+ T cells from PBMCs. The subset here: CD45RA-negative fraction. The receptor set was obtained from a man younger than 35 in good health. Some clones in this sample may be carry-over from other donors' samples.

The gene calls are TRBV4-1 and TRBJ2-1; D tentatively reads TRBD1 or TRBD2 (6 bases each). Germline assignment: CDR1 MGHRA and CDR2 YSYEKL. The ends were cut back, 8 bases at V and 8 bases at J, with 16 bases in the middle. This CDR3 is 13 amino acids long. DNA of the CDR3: TGCGCCAGCGGGGGGCGAAAAGGGGATGAGCAGTTCTTC. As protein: CASGGRKGDEQFF.

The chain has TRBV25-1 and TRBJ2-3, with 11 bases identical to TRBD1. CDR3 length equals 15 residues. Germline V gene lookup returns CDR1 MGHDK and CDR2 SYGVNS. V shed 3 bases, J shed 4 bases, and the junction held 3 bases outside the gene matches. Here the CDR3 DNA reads TGTGCCAGCAGTGAGGCGGGACAGGGGGCAGATACGCAGTATTTT. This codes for CASSEAGQGADTQYF.

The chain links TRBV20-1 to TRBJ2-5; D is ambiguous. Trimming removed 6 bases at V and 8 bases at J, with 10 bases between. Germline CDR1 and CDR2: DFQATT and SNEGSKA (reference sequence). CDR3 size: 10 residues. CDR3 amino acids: CSAPRLTQYF. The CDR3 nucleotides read TGCAGTGCCCCCCGTTTAACCCAGTACTTC.

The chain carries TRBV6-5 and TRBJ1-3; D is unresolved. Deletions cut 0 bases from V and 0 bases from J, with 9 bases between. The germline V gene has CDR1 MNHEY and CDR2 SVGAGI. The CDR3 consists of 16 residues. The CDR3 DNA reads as TGTGCCAGCAGTTACTCGACGCGCAGCTCTGGAAACACCATATATTTT. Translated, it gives CASSYSTRSSGNTIYF.

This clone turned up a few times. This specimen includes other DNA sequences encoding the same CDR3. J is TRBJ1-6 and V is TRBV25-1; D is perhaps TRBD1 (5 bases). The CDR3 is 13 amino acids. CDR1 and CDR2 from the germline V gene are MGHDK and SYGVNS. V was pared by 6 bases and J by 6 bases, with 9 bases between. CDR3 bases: TGTGCCAGCAGGGGACGGCTTAATTCACCCCTCCACTTT. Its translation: CASRGRLNSPLHF.

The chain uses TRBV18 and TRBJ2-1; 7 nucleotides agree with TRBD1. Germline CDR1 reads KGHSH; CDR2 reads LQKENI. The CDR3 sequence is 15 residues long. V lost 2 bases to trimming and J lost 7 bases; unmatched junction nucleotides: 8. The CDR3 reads CASSPGGQALNEQFF. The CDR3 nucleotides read TGTGCCAGCTCACCAGGAGGACAGGCACTTAATGAGCAGTTCTTC.

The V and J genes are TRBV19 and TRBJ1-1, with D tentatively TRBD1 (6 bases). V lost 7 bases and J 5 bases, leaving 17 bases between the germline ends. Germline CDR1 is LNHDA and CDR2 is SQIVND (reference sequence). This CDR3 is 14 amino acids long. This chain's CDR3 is CASIGGVIRTEAFF. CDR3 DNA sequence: TGTGCCAGTATAGGGGGGGTCATTAGGACTGAAGCTTTCTTT. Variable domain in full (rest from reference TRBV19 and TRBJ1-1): DGGITQSPKYLFRKEGQNVTLSCEQNLNHDAMYWYRQDPGQGLRLIYYSQIVNDFQKGDIAEGYSVSREKKESFPLTVTSAQKNPTAFYLCASIGGVIRTEAFFGQGTRLTVV.

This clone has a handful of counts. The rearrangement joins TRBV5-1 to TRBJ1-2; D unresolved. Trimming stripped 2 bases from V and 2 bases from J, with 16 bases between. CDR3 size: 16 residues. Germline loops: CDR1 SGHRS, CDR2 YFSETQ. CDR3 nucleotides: TGCGCCAGCAGCTTAGAAGGGTCCTCTAGAAACTATGGCTACACCTTC. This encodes CASSLEGSSRNYGYTF.

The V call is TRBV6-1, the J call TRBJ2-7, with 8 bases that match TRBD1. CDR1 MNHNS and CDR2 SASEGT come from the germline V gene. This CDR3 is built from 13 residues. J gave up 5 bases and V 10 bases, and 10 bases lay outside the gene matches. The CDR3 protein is CATRRNRGDEQYF. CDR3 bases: TGTGCCACCCGAAGGAACAGGGGGGACGAGCAGTACTTC.

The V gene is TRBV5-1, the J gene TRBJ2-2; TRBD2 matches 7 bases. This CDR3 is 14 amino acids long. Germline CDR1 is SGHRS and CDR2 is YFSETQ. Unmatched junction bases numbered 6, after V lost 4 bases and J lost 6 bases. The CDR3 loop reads CASSPEAGSGELFF. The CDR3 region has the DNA TGCGCCAGCAGCCCCGAAGCGGGGTCCGGGGAGCTGTTTTTT.

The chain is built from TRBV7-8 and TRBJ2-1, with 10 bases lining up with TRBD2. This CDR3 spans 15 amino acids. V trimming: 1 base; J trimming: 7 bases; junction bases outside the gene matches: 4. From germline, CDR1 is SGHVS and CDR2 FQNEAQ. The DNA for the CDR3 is TGTGCCAGCAGCTTAGGGCTAGCGGGAGTGAATGAGCAGTTCTTC. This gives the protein CASSLGLAGVNEQFF.

The CDR3 protein is CASSVGASGRWNEQFF. The CDR3 region has the DNA TGTGCCAGCAGTGTAGGGGCTAGCGGGAGGTGGAATGAGCAGTTCTTC. The chain employs TRBV6-1 and TRBJ2-1; TRBD2 matches at 11 bases. V was clipped by 4 bases and J by 7 bases; unmatched bases: 9. This CDR3 has 16 amino acids. Germline assignment: CDR1 MNHNS and CDR2 SASEGT.

The CDR3 loop reads CASSLDGRSAQAFF. For the CDR3, the DNA is TGTGCCAGCAGCTTAGATGGTCGTTCAGCTCAAGCTTTCTTT. The chain uses TRBV11-2 and TRBJ1-1; no firm D call. In germline, CDR1 is SGHAT, CDR2 FQNNGV. CDR3 length equals 14 residues. The V and J ends lost 0 bases and 9 bases respectively, with 14 bases between them.

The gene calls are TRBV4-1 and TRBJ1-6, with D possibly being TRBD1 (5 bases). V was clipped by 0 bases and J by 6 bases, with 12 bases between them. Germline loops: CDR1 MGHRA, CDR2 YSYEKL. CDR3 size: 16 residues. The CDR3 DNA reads TGCGCCAGCAGCCAAGAGGGGGGAGAGGGTAATTCACCCCTCCACTTT. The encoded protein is CASSQEGGEGNSPLHF.

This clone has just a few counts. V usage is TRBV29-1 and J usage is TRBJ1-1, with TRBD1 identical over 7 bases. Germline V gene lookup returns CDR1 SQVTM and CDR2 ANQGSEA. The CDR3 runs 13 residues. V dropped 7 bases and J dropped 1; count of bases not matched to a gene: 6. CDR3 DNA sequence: TGCAGCGCCCAACAGGGGTGGAACACTGAAGCTTTCTTT. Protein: CSAQQGWNTEAFF. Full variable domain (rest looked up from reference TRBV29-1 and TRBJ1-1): SAVISQKPSRDICQRGTSLTIQCQVDSQVTMMFWYRQQPGQSLTLIATANQGSEATYESGFVIDKFPISRPNLTFSTLTVSNMSPEDSSIYLCSAQQGWNTEAFFGQGTRLTVV.

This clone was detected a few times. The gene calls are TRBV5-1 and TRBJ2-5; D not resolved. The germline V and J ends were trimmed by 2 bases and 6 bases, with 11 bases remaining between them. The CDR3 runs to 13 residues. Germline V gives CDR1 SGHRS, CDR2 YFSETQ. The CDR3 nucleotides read TGCGCCAGCAGCTTAGTAGGCAGCCAGACCCAGTACTTC. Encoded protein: CASSLVGSQTQYF.